This TCR beta chain originates from a study of shared clonotypes between healthy human individuals. Study results and caveats: Rarefaction indicated that sorted-subset sequencing remained incomplete although depth was large. Estimated richness values were generally larger in naive subsets than in memory subsets. It was the few donors that limited the genetic and exposure-history diversity represented.

This clone has just one count. The antigen is unknown. TCRdb keeps only in-frame clones here, not all; method: immunoSEQ multiplex PCR. This table holds hundreds of thousands of clones, about 95% found once. Naive CD8 cells comprised CD45RO-negative, CCR7-positively selected cells, excluding terminally differentiated effector memory CD45RA+ cells. Donors were Caucasian adults residing in Nashville, Tennessee, USA. Trimming left V 6 bases short and J 5 bases short, with 11 bases between. The CDR3 runs to 13 residues. Germline assignment: CDR1 MNHEY and CDR2 SMNVEV (reference sequence). This TCR derives from a young woman in good health. The genes are TRBV27 and TRBJ2-1; the D call may be TRBD1 or TRBD2 (5 bases each). The specimen sequenced was naive CD8+ T cells sorted from blood. The DNA of the CDR3 is TGTGCCAGCAGACTAGGGGAAGACAATGAGCAGTTCTTC. It specifies CASRLGEDNEQFF.